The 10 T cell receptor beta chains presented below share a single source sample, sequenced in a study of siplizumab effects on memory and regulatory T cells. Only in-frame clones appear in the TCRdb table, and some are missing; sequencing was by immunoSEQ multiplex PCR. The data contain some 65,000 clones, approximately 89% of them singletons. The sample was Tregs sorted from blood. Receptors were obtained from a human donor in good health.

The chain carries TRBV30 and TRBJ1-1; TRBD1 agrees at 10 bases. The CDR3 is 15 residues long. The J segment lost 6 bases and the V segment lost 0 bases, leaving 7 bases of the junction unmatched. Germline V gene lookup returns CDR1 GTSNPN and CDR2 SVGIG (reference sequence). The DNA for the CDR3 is TGTGCCTGGAGTGTACGGGACAGGGGTTTGGCTGAAGCTTTCTTT. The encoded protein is CAWSVRDRGLAEAFF.

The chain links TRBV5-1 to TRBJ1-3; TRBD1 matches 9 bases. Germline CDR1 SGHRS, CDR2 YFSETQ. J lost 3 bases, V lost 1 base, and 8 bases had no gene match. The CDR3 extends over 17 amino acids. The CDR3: CASSLTSGQGGGNTIYF. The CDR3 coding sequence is TGCGCCAGCAGCTTGACCTCGGGACAGGGTGGTGGAAACACCATATATTTT.

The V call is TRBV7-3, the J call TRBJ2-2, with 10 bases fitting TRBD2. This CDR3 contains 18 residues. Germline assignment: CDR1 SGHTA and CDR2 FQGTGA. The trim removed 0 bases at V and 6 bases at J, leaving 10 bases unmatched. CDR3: CASSLTAAGGPWAGELFF. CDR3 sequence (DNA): TGTGCCAGCAGCTTAACGGCAGCGGGAGGGCCGTGGGCCGGGGAGCTGTTTTTT. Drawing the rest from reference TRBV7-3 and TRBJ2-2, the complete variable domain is GAGVSQTPSNKVTEKGKYVELRCDPISGHTALYWYRQSLGQGPEFLIYFQGTGAADDSGLPNDRFFAVRPEGSVSTLKIQRTERGDSAVYLCASSLTAAGGPWAGELFFGEGSRLTVL.

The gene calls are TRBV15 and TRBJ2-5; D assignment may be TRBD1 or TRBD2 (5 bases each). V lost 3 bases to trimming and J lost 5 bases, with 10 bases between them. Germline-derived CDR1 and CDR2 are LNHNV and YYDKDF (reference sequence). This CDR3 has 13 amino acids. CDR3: CATSRGRGETQYF. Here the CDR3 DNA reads TGTGCCACCAGCAGGGGACGCGGGGAGACCCAGTACTTC.

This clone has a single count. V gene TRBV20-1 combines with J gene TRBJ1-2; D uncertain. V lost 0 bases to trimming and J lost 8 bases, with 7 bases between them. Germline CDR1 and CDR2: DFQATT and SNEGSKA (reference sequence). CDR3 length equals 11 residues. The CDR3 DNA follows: TGCAGTGCTAGAGACCCGCGGGGCTACACCTTC. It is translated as CSARDPRGYTF.

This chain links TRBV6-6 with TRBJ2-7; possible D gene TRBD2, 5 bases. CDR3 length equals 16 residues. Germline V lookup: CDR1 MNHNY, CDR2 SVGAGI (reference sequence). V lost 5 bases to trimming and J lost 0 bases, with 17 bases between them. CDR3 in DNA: TGTGCCAGCAGTACCCCAAGGACTGGGCTCTCCTACGAGCAGTACTTC. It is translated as CASSTPRTGLSYEQYF.

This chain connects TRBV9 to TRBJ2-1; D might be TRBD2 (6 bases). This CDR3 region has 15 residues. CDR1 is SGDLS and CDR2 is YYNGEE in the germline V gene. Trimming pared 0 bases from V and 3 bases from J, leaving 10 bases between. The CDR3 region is CASSVDGSLYNEQFF. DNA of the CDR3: TGTGCCAGCAGCGTAGACGGGAGCCTCTACAATGAGCAGTTCTTC.

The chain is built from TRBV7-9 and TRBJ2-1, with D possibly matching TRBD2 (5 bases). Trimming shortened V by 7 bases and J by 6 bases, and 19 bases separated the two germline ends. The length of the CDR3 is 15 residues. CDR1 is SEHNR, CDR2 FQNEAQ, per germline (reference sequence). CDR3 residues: CASTRGPGIVNEQFF. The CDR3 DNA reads TGTGCCAGCACCAGAGGGCCAGGAATCGTCAATGAGCAGTTCTTC.

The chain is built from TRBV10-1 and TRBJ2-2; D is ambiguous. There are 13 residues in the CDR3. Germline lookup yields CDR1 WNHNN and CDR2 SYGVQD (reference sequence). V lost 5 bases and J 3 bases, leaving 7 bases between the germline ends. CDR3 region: CASSSTYTGELFF. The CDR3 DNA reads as TGCGCCAGCAGTTCTACGTACACCGGGGAGCTGTTTTTT.

The CDR3 DNA follows: TGTGCCAGCAGCTTAGGGACCAGCTGGGGCTACACCTTC. Translated: CASSLGTSWGYTF. The rearrangement uses TRBV7-9 and TRBJ1-2; D gene uncertain. CDR3 size: 13 residues. The germline V gene encodes CDR1 SEHNR and CDR2 FQNEAQ (reference sequence). V was shortened by 1 base and J by 8 bases, with 11 bases between the two germline ends.